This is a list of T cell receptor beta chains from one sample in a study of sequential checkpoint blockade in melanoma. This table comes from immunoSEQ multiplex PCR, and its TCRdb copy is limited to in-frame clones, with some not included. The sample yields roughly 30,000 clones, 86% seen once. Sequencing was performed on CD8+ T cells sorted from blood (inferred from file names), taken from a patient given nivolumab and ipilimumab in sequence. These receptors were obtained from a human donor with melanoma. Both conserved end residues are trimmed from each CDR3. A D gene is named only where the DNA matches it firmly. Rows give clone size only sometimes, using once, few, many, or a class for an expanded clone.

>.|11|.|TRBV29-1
SAASGVPDTQY
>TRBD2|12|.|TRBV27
ASRLAGAPREQY
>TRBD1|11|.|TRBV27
ASSFDRGYEQY
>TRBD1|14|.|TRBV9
ASTAGTGGGGTEAF
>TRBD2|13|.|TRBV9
ASSDLAGGLDEQF
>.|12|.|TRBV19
ASSIGLNSYEQY
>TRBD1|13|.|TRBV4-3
ASSQDHRGQETQY
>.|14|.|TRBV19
ASSIQARRFNSPLH
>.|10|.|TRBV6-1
ASTPRGYEQY
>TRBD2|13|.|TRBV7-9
ASSPTSGGWDEQF
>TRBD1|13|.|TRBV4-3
ASSPLTGITDTQY
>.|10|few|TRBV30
AWSPPNTEAF
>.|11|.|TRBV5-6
ASNLGGEETQY
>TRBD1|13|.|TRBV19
ASQIDRVGSGELF
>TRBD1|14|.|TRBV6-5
ASSWPSHRGSYEQY
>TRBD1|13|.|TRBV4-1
ASSQRQGTYNEQF
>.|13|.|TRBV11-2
ASSVAGHYNSPLH
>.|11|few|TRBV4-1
ASNDRNTGELF
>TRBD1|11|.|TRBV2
ASRGTVNQPQH
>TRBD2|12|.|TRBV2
ASSDQGLAYEQY
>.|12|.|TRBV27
ASRSTGILYEQY
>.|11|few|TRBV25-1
ASSESQGQGAF
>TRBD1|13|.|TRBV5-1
ASSFGQGATGELF
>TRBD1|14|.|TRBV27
ASSSPGQGSSYEQY
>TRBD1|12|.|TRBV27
ASSLLTGRQPQH
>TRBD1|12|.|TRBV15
ATSSTRGHYEQY
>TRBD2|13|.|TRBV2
ASSEPGLEVNEQF
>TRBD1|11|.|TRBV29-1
SVAGTGTYEQY
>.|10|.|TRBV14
ASSQGGHQAF
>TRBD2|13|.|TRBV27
ASSPGLADQETQY
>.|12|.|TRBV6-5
ASSYVASWETQY
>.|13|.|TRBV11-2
ASSLGAGLSYEQY
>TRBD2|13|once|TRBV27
ASSIGGSGIYEQY
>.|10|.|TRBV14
ASSFAGYGYT
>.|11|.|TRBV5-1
ASSPGVFFEQY
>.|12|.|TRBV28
ASSLTPSYSSQY
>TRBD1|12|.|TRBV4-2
ASSYTGDPGELF
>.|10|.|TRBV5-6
ASSFQSDEAF
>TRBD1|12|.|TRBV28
ASSGTGGAYEQY
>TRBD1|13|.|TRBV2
ASSEDGTGPTVQY